The 27 T cell receptor beta chains listed next were all sequenced from one sample in a study of blood T cell repertoires in COVID-19. Produced via immunoSEQ multiplex PCR; TCRdb's table is partial and in-frame only. The sample has roughly 55,000 clones, around 83% seen once. Sequences were obtained from peripheral blood. The source is a man in his sixties or seventies with active COVID-19.

The chain has TRBV7-9 and TRBJ1-3, with 7 bases that match TRBD1. V was pared by 1 base and J by 7 bases, with 1 base of the junction left unmatched. Per germline, CDR1 SEHNR and CDR2 FQNEAQ (reference sequence). The CDR3 contains 13 residues. CDR3 protein: CASSLEGANTIYF. The CDR3 DNA follows: TGTGCCAGCAGCTTAGAGGGGGCTAACACCATATATTTT. Complete variable domain (other parts from reference TRBV7-9 and TRBJ1-3): DTGVSQNPRHKITKRGQNVTFRCDPISEHNRLYWYRQTLGQGPEFLTYFQNEAQLEKSRLLSDRFSAERPKGSFSTLEIQRTEQGDSAMYLCASSLEGANTIYFGEGSWLTVV.

The chain employs TRBV5-8 and TRBJ2-1; D might be TRBD1 (6 bases). The V gene lost 4 bases and the J gene lost 4 bases, with 15 bases spanning the gap. CDR3 length: 15 residues. Germline V lookup: CDR1 SGHTS, CDR2 YDEGEE. The CDR3 reads CASSPRGFYYNEQFF. CDR3 DNA sequence: TGTGCCAGCAGCCCCAGGGGTTTCTATTACAATGAGCAGTTCTTC.

The chain employs TRBV6-2 or TRBV6-3 and TRBJ1-1; D unclear. V dropped 2 bases and J dropped 4 bases, with 14 bases sitting between them. This CDR3 contains 15 residues. Germline V lookup: CDR1 MNHEY, CDR2 SVGEGT. In DNA, the CDR3 is TGTGCCAGCAGTTACACGAGGGAGGTTGCCACTGAAGCTTTCTTT. Translated, it gives CASSYTREVATEAFF.

The V call is TRBV7-8, the J call TRBJ1-2; tentative D call: TRBD1 (6 bases). This CDR3 spans 17 amino acids. V lost 5 bases to trimming and J lost 0 bases, with 19 bases between them. Per germline, CDR1 SGHVS and CDR2 FQNEAQ. In DNA form, the CDR3 reads TGTGCCAGCAGCCCGACCTTAACAGGGTTAGCTAACTATGGCTACACCTTC. As protein: CASSPTLTGLANYGYTF.

J is TRBJ2-5 and V is TRBV7-7; D perhaps matches TRBD1 (6 bases). V was shortened by 5 bases and J by 2 bases, with 9 bases between the two germline ends. The CDR3 runs to 13 residues. Germline V gives CDR1 SSHAT, CDR2 FNYEAQ (reference sequence). CDR3 sequence (DNA): TGTGCCAGCAGCACCGACAGGCAAGAGACCCAGTACTTC. This codes for CASSTDRQETQYF.

This chain connects TRBV19 to TRBJ2-1, with D tentatively TRBD2 (6 bases). Germline V CDR1 and CDR2: LNHDA, SQIVND (reference sequence). This CDR3 has 15 amino acids. Trimming left V 2 bases short and J 3 bases short, with 11 bases between. CDR3 nucleotide sequence: TGTGCCAGTAGTATAAGGACTATTAACTACAATGAGCAGTTCTTC. The encoded protein is CASSIRTINYNEQFF. Full variable domain (missing parts from reference TRBV19 and TRBJ2-1): DGGITQSPKYLFRKEGQNVTLSCEQNLNHDAMYWYRQDPGQGLRLIYYSQIVNDFQKGDIAEGYSVSREKKESFPLTVTSAQKNPTAFYLCASSIRTINYNEQFFGPGTRLTVL.

The rearrangement uses TRBV19 and TRBJ1-1; TRBD1 might be the D (6 bases). The CDR3 covers 15 residues. The germline V gene has CDR1 LNHDA and CDR2 SQIVND (reference sequence). Deletions cut 6 bases from V and 3 bases from J, with 17 bases between. CDR3 region: CASSKGGARDTEAFF. The CDR3 DNA reads TGTGCCAGTAGCAAAGGGGGGGCTAGGGACACTGAAGCTTTCTTT. Complete variable domain (other parts from reference TRBV19 and TRBJ1-1): DGGITQSPKYLFRKEGQNVTLSCEQNLNHDAMYWYRQDPGQGLRLIYYSQIVNDFQKGDIAEGYSVSREKKESFPLTVTSAQKNPTAFYLCASSKGGARDTEAFFGQGTRLTVV.

This chain links TRBV6-2 or TRBV6-3 with TRBJ2-6; 9 bases agree with TRBD1. Germline V gene sequence: CDR1 MNHEY, CDR2 SVGEGT. This CDR3 has 17 amino acids. Losses at the gene ends were 5 bases for V and 5 bases for J; bases not matched to a gene: 10. The CDR3 region has the DNA TGTGCCAGCAGTCCCCGCCTGGGACAGGGAAGGGCCAACGTCCTGACTTTC. Protein sequence: CASSPRLGQGRANVLTF.

The chain couples TRBV5-1 to TRBJ1-2, with TRBD1 identical over 7 bases. With 6 bases clipped from V and 5 bases from J, the junction kept 7 bases outside the gene matches. Germline V CDR1 and CDR2: SGHRS, YFSETQ. CDR3 length: 13 residues. The CDR3 loop reads CASKQGSGYGYTF. In DNA form, the CDR3 reads TGCGCCAGCAAACAGGGGTCCGGGTATGGCTACACCTTC.

The chain uses TRBV2 and TRBJ1-2; TRBD1 is a possible D gene (5 bases). V lost 7 bases to trimming and J lost 4 bases, with 19 bases between them. This CDR3 has 15 amino acids. Germline V gives CDR1 SNHLY, CDR2 FYNNEI. CDR3 in amino acids: CASTVKSGGSYGYTF. The CDR3 bases are TGTGCCAGCACCGTGAAGTCTGGGGGGTCCTATGGCTACACCTTC.

V is TRBV24-1 and J is TRBJ2-1, with TRBD2 identical over 7 bases. The CDR3 consists of 13 residues. Trimming at V came to 2 bases and at J to 9 bases, leaving 3 bases not matched to a gene. Germline CDR1 reads KGHDR; CDR2 reads SFDVKD. CDR3 residues: CATSDSWGGEQFF. The CDR3 DNA is TGTGCCACCAGTGATTCCTGGGGGGGTGAGCAGTTCTTC.

The chain is built from TRBV29-1 and TRBJ1-1; D is ambiguous. From germline, CDR1 is SQVTM and CDR2 ANQGSEA. V was shortened by 7 bases and J by 4 bases, with 10 bases between the two germline ends. The CDR3 covers 11 residues. The CDR3 spells CSASGGTEAFF. The CDR3 DNA reads TGCAGCGCCTCAGGAGGCACTGAAGCTTTCTTT.

This clone has a handful of counts. The chain carries TRBV19 and TRBJ1-2, with D possibly TRBD1 on 5 matching bases. Germline CDR1 is LNHDA and CDR2 is SQIVND (reference sequence). The CDR3 loop spans 14 amino acids. V was cut by 3 bases and J by 3 bases, with 11 bases left in between. The CDR3 spells CASSISGGDYGYTF. The CDR3 DNA reads TGTGCCAGTAGTATCTCGGGGGGTGACTATGGCTACACCTTC.

The chain couples TRBV4-3 to TRBJ2-3; D unresolved. The CDR3 spans 12 residues. Germline assignment: CDR1 LGHNA and CDR2 YSLEER. V was cut by 1 base and J by 6 bases, with 5 bases left in between. CDR3 loop: CASSQASDTQYF. CDR3 in DNA: TGCGCCAGCAGCCAAGCTTCGGATACGCAGTATTTT.

The CDR3 loop reads CATPRAGKAFF. CDR3 sequence (DNA): TGCGCGACCCCACGGGCAGGGAAAGCTTTCTTT. The rearrangement links TRBV23-1 to TRBJ1-1; a weak D match, TRBD1 (5 bases). TRBV23-1 is annotated as an ORF whose role is uncertain. CDR3 length: 11 residues.

This clone has a single count. This chain uses TRBV25-1 with TRBJ1-1, with 7 bases fitting TRBD1. The CDR3 runs 14 residues. Germline-derived CDR1 and CDR2 are MGHDK and SYGVNS. Trimming took 6 bases from V and 0 from J; bases not matched to a gene: 4. The CDR3 is CASRDRSLNTEAFF. DNA for the CDR3: TGTGCCAGCAGGGACAGGAGCCTGAACACTGAAGCTTTCTTT. The whole variable domain, filled in from reference TRBV25-1 and TRBJ1-1, reads EADIYQTPRYLVIGTGKKITLECSQTMGHDKMYWYQQDPGMELHLIHYSYGVNSTEKGDLSSESTVSRIRTEHFPLTLESARPSHTSQYLCASRDRSLNTEAFFGQGTRLTVV.

J is TRBJ2-5 and V is TRBV18; D call uncertain. The length of the CDR3 is 16 residues. Trimming shortened V by 6 bases and J by 2 bases, and 19 bases separated the two germline ends. Germline CDR1 is KGHSH and CDR2 is LQKENI. The CDR3 sequence is CASSYRGRPEQETQYF. The DNA of the CDR3 is TGTGCCAGCTCTTACCGAGGCAGACCGGAACAAGAGACCCAGTACTTC.

The V call is TRBV18, the J call TRBJ2-3; 8 bases match TRBD2. The CDR3 length is 15 residues. Germline V CDR1 and CDR2: KGHSH, LQKENI. J gave up 4 bases and V 0 bases, and 3 bases lay outside the gene matches. The CDR3 region is CASSPPLSGADTQYF. CDR3 DNA: TGTGCCAGCTCACCACCGCTTAGCGGGGCAGATACGCAGTATTTT.

J is TRBJ1-1 and V is TRBV28, with 7 bases matching TRBD1. Germline V lookup: CDR1 MDHEN, CDR2 SYDVKM. The length of the CDR3 is 14 residues. Germline trimming cut 4 bases from V and 4 bases from J; bases unmatched to any gene: 6. In DNA, the CDR3 is TGTGCCAGCAGTTCGACAGGGTGGAGCACTGAAGCTTTCTTT. Its protein product is CASSSTGWSTEAFF.

V gene TRBV19 combines with J gene TRBJ1-2; 10 bases line up with TRBD1. CDR1 is LNHDA, CDR2 SQIVND, per germline (reference sequence). The CDR3 extends over 14 amino acids. J lost 2 bases, V lost 3 bases, and 0 bases had no gene match. Written as DNA, the CDR3 is TGTGCCAGTAGTATGGGACAGGGGAACTATGGCTACACCTTC. Protein sequence: CASSMGQGNYGYTF.

The chain links TRBV10-3 to TRBJ1-3; D unclear. Per germline, CDR1 ENHRY and CDR2 SYGVKD. This CDR3 region has 12 residues. Trimming left V 6 bases short and J 0 bases short, with 3 bases between. The CDR3 reads CAISNSGNTIYF. The CDR3 nucleotides read TGTGCCATCAGCAACTCTGGAAACACCATATATTTT.

This clone was observed once. The chain employs TRBV7-2 and TRBJ2-1; 14 bases map to TRBD2. Germline V gene sequence: CDR1 SGHTA, CDR2 FQGNSA. The CDR3 extends over 17 amino acids. V trimming: 5 bases; J trimming: 3 bases; junction bases outside the gene matches: 6. In DNA form, the CDR3 reads TGTGCCAGCAGCAAAAGACTAGCGGGGGGGATCTACAATGAGCAGTTCTTC. Amino acid sequence: CASSKRLAGGIYNEQFF.

This clone was detected once. The CDR3 spells CASGWSGSNQPQHF. The DNA of the CDR3 is TGTGCCAGCGGTTGGAGCGGTAGCAATCAGCCCCAGCATTTT. The rearrangement links TRBV27 to TRBJ1-5; D unclear. CDR3 length: 14 amino acids. CDR1 and CDR2 from the germline V gene are MNHEY and SMNVEV (reference sequence). The germline V and J ends were trimmed by 8 bases and 0 bases, with 11 bases remaining between them.

The V call is TRBV2, the J call TRBJ2-3; 9 bases align to TRBD2. The V and J ends lost 2 bases and 4 bases, in that order; junction bases with no gene match: 7. CDR3 size: 16 residues. CDR1 and CDR2 from the germline V gene are SNHLY and FYNNEI. CDR3 coding DNA: TGTGCCAGCAGTGAAAGCGGGGGGCTCTATGCAGATACGCAGTATTTT. Its protein product is CASSESGGLYADTQYF. The full variable domain, in which reference TRBV2 and TRBJ2-3 provide the parts outside the CDR3, is EPEVTQTPSHQVTQMGQEVILRCVPISNHLYFYWYRQILGQKVEFLVSFYNNEISEKSEIFDDQFSVERPDGSNFTLKIRSTKLEDSAMYFCASSESGGLYADTQYFGPGTRLTVL.

The rearrangement uses TRBV6-2 or TRBV6-3 and TRBJ1-1; D not resolved. The CDR3 contains 12 residues. The germline gives CDR1 MNHEY, CDR2 SVGEGT. The V and J ends lost 5 bases and 1 base respectively, with 5 bases between them. CDR3 DNA sequence: TGTGCCAGCAGTCCGCGGAACACTGAAGCTTTCTTT. It codes for CASSPRNTEAFF.

This clone was seen just once. The chain joins TRBV7-9 to TRBJ2-1; 10 positions agree with TRBD2. The CDR3 is 15 residues long. The V segment lost 1 base and the J segment 9 bases; nucleotides outside the gene matches: 6. Germline CDR1 and CDR2: SEHNR and FQNEAQ (reference sequence). Here the CDR3 DNA reads TGTGCCAGCAGCTTAGAGGCTAGCGGGGGACGTGAGCAGTTCTTC. As protein: CASSLEASGGREQFF.

This chain joins TRBV5-6 and TRBJ1-2; 9 positions agree with TRBD1. This CDR3 region has 17 residues. V lost 4 bases, J lost 5 bases, and 15 bases stayed unmatched. The germline CDR1 and CDR2 sequences are SGHDT and YYEEEE. CDR3 DNA sequence: TGTGCCAGCAGCGAAGCCGGGACAGGGTGGTCCGCATATGGCTACACCTTC. Its translation: CASSEAGTGWSAYGYTF. Based on the CDR3 plus reference TRBV5-6 and TRBJ1-2, the full variable domain is DAGVTQSPTHLIKTRGQQVTLRCSPKSGHDTVSWYQQALGQGPQFIFQYYEEEERQRGNFPDRFSGHQFPNYSSELNVNALLLGDSALYLCASSEAGTGWSAYGYTFGSGTRLTVV.